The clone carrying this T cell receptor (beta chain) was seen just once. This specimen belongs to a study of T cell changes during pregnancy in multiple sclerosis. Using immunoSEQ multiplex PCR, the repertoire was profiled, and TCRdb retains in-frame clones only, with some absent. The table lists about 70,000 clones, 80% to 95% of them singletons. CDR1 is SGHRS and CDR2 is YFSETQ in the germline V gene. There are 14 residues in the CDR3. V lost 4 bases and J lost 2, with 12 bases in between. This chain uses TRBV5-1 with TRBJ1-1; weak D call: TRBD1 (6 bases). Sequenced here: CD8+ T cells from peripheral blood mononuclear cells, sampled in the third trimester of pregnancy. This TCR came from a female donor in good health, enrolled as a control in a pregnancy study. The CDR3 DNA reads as TGCGCCAGCAGCCTCTCGGGGGGCAACACTGAAGCTTTCTTT. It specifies CASSLSGGNTEAFF.